This T cell receptor (beta chain) was sequenced during a study of radiation and T cells in renal cell carcinoma. In the study overall: Nephrectomy followed 15 Gy stereotactic body radiation by 4 weeks.

Assay used: immunoSEQ multiplex PCR; TCRdb lists only in-frame clones, some missing. The repertoire holds 95,000 to 150,000 clones, 82% seen once, with approximately 3% in the top ten. Only a few counts were recorded for this clone. Its specificity is unknown. The length of the CDR3 is 15 residues. Noted time point: baseline pretreatment blood. The treatment: 15 Gy SBRT to primary tumor, nephrectomy 4 weeks later. This renal cell carcinoma was of the clear cell type. General study findings and limits: In blood, top tumor clones expanded by 2 weeks, shrinking by 4. No pretreatment tumor biopsies were available for baseline clonotypes.

The sequence was obtained from a woman aged 55-69 years with renal cell carcinoma. J is TRBJ1-5 and V is TRBV21-1; TRBD1 is the table's D call, not checked against the DNA. TRBV21-1 is a pseudogene segment. The sample in question was blood, obtained from a patient whose treatment included radiotherapy and nephrectomy. The CDR3 loop is CAAGAGADSNQPQHF. Here the CDR3 DNA reads TGTGCCGCTGGGGCAGGGGCCGATAGCAATCAGCCCCAGCATTTT.